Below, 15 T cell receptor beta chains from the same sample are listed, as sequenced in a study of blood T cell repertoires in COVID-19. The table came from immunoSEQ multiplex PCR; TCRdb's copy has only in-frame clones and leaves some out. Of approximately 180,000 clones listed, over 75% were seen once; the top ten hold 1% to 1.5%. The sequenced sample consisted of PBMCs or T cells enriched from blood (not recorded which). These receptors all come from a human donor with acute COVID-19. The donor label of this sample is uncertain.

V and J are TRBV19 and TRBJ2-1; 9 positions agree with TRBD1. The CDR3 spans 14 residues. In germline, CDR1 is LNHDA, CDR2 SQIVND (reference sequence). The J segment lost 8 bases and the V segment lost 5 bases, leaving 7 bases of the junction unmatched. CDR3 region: CASSFGTGRDEQFF. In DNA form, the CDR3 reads TGTGCCAGTAGTTTTGGGACAGGGCGCGATGAGCAGTTCTTC. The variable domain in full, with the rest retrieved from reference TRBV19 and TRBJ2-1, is DGGITQSPKYLFRKEGQNVTLSCEQNLNHDAMYWYRQDPGQGLRLIYYSQIVNDFQKGDIAEGYSVSREKKESFPLTVTSAQKNPTAFYLCASSFGTGRDEQFFGPGTRLTVL.

CDR3 loop: CASSLDLPRSETQYF. The CDR3 DNA follows: TGTGCCAGCAGCTTAGATCTACCCCGTTCAGAGACCCAGTACTTC. The chain carries TRBV7-2 and TRBJ2-5; no firm D call. Trimming cost V 1 base and J 4 bases, with 13 bases left between them. Looked up from germline, CDR1 is SGHTA and CDR2 is FQGNSA. The CDR3 is 15 amino acids.

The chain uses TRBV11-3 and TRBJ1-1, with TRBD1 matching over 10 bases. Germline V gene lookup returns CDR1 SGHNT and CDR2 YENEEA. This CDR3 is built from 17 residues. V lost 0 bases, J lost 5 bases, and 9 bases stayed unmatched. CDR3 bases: TGTGCCAGCAGCTTAGACCTACCCGACAGGGGGCTAACTGAAGCTTTCTTT. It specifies CASSLDLPDRGLTEAFF. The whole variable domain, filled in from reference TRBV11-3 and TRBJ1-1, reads EAGVVQSPRYKIIEKKQPVAFWCNPISGHNTLYWYLQNLGQGPELLIRYENEEAVDDSQLPKDRFSAERLKGVDSTLKIQPAELGDSAVYLCASSLDLPDRGLTEAFFGQGTRLTVV.

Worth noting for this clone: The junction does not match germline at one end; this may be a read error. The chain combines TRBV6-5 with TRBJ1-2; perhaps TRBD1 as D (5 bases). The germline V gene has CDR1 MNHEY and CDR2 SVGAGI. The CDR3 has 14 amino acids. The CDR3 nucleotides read TGTGCCAGCAGTGACTCCTCCGGGGGCTATGGCTACACCTTC. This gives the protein CASSDSSGGYGYTF.

Here the CDR3 reads CAWSHGGSGEQYF. The CDR3 bases are TGTGCCTGGAGTCACGGCGGATCGGGGGAGCAGTACTTC. This chain joins TRBV30 and TRBJ2-7; the D gene is possibly TRBD2 (5 bases). The V and J ends lost 2 bases and 7 bases respectively, with 15 bases between them. The germline gives CDR1 GTSNPN, CDR2 SVGIG (reference sequence). The CDR3 contains 13 residues.

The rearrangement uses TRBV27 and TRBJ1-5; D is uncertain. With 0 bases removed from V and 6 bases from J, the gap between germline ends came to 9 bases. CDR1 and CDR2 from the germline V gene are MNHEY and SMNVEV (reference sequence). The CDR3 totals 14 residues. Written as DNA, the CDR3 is TGTGCCAGCAGTTTATCGGGTGAGGGTCAGCCCCAGCATTTT. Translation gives CASSLSGEGQPQHF.

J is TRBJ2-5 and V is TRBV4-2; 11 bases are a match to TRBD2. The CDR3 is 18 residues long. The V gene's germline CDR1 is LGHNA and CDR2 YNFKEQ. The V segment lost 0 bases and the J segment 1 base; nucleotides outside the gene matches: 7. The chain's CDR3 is CASSQDQLAGASQETQYF. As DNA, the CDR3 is TGTGCCAGCAGCCAAGATCAACTAGCGGGGGCCTCCCAAGAGACCCAGTACTTC.

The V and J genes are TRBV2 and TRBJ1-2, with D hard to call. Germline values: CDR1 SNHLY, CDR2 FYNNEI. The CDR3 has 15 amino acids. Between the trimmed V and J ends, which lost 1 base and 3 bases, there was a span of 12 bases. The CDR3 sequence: CASSEVTAIHYGYTF. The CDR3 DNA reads TGTGCCAGCAGTGAAGTAACCGCTATCCACTATGGCTACACCTTC.

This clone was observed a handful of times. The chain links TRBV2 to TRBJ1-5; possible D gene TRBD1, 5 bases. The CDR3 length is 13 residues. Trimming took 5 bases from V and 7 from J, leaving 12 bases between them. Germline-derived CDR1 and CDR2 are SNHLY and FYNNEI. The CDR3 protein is CASSLGVGQPQHF. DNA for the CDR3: TGTGCCAGCAGTTTAGGGGTAGGACAGCCCCAGCATTTT.

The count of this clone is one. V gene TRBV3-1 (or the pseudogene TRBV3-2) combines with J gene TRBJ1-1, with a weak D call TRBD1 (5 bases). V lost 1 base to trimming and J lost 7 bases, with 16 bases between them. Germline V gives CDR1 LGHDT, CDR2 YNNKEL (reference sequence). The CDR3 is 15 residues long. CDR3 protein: CASSQGGGGTREAFF. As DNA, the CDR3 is TGTGCCAGCAGCCAAGGTGGCGGGGGGACCCGTGAAGCTTTCTTT.

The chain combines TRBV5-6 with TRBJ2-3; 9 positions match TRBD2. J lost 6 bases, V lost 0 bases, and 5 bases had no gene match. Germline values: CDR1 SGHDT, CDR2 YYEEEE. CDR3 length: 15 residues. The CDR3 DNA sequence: TGTGCCAGCAGCTTGGATGGGACTAGCATCGATACGCAGTATTTT. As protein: CASSLDGTSIDTQYF.

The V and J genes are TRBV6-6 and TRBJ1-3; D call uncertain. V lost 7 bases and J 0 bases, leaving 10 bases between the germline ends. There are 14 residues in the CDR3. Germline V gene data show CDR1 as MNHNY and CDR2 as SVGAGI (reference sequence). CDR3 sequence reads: CASTETVSGNTIYF. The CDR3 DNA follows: TGTGCCAGCACGGAGACGGTCTCTGGAAACACCATATATTTT.

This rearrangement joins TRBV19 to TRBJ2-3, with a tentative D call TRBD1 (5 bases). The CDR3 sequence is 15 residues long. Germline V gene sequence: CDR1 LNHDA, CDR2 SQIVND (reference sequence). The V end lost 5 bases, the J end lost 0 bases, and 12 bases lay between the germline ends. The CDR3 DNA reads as TGTGCCAGTAGTGCGCGCAGGGATAGCACAGATACGCAGTATTTT. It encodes CASSARRDSTDTQYF.

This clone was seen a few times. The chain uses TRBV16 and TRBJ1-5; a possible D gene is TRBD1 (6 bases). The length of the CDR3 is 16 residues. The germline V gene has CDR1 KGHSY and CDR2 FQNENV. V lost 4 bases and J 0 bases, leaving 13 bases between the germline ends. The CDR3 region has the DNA TGTGCCAGCAGCCTCGGGACAACATATAGCAATCAGCCCCAGCATTTT. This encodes CASSLGTTYSNQPQHF.

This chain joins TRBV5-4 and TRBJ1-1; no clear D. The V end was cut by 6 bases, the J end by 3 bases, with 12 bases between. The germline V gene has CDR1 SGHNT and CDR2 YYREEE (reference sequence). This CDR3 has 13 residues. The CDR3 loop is CASTSALDTEAFF. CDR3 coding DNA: TGTGCCAGCACCTCTGCGCTAGACACTGAAGCTTTCTTT.